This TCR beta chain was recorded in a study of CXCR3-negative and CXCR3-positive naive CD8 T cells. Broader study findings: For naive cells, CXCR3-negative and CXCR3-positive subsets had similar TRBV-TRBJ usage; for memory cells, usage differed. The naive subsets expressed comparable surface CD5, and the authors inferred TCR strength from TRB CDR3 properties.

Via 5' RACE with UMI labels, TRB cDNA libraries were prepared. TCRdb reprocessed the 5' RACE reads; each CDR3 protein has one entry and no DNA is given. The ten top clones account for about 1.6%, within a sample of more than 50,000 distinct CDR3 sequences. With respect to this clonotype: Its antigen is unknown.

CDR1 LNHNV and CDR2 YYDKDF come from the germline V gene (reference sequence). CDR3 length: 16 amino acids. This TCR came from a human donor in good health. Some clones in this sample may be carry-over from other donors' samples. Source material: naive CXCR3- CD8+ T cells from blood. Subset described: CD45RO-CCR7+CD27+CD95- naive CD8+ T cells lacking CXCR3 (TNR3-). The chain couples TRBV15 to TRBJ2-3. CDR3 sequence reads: CATSRDGVIAGDTQYF.